This T cell receptor (beta chain) was recovered during a study of cytomegalovirus exposure and HLA in healthy donors. PCR involved 60 Vbeta and 13 Jbeta primers. Generated by immunoSEQ multiplex PCR, the TCRdb table keeps only in-frame clones and is missing some. Of some 99,000 clones detected, roughly 79% appear once; the ten largest clones hold under 2.5%. Germline V gene lookup returns CDR1 MDHEN and CDR2 SYDVKM. With V trimmed by 4 bases and J by 0 bases, 5 bases remained unmatched. The CDR3 has 16 amino acids. This clonotype originated in a woman in her twenties or thirties in good health and CMV-seronegative. The chain combines TRBV28 with TRBJ1-1; 10 bases align to TRBD1. Sequenced sample: PBMCs. CDR3 coding DNA: TGTGCCAGCAGTTCCGGGACAGGGGCCTTGAACACTGAAGCTTTCTTT. Translation: CASSSGTGALNTEAFF.